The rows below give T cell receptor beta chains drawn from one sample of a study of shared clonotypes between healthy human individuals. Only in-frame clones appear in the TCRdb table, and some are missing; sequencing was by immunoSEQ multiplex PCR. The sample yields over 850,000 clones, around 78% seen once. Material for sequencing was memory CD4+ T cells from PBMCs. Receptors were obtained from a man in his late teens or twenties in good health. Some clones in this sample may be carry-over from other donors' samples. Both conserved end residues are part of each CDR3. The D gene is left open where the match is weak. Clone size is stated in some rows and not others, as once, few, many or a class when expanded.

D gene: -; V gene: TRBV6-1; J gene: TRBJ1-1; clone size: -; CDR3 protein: CASIAGQPNTEAFF; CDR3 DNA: TGTGCCAGCATTGCGGGACAACCGAACACTGAAGCTTTCTTT
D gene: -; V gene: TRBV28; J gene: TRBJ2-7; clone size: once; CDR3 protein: CASSPPDSKQYF; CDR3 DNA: TGTGCCAGCAGTCCCCCCGACAGTAAGCAGTACTTC
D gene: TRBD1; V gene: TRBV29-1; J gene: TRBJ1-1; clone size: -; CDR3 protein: CSVGDRATEAFF; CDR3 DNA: TGCAGCGTTGGGGACAGGGCCACTGAAGCTTTCTTT
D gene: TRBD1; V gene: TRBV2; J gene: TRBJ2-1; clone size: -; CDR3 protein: CASGRDSSYNEQFF; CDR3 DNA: TGTGCCAGCGGTCGGGACAGCTCCTACAATGAGCAGTTCTTC
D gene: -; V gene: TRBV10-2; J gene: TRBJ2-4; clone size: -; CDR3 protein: CASSPGGAAKNIQYF; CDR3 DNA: TGCGCCAGCAGCCCTGGAGGAGCAGCTAAAAACATTCAGTACTTC
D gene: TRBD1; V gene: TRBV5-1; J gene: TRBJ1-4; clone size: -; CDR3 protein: CASCKTGFNEKLFF; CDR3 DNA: TGCGCCAGCTGCAAGACAGGGTTTAATGAAAAACTGTTTTTT
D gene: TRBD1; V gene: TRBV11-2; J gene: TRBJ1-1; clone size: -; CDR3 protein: CASSTRTGANTEAFF; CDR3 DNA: TGTGCCAGCAGCACCCGGACAGGGGCTAACACTGAAGCTTTCTTT
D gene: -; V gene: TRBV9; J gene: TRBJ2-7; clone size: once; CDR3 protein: CASSVGRASYEQYF; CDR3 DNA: TGTGCCAGCAGCGTGGGACGAGCATCCTACGAGCAGTACTTC
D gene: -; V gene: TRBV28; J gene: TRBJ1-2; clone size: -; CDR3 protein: CASGGPVRRALGYTF; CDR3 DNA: TGTGCCAGCGGGGGTCCGGTCAGACGCGCGCTTGGCTACACCTTC
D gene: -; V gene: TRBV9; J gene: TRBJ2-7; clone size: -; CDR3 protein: CASSPLGVGEQYF; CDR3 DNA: TGTGCCAGCAGCCCACTGGGGGTTGGGGAGCAGTACTTC
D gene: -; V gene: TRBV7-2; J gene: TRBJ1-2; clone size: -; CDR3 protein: CASSLDPGIRGYTF; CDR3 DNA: TGTGCCAGCAGCTTAGATCCAGGGATTCGAGGCTACACCTTC
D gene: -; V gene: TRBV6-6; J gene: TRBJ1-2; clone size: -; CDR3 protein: CASRPDPVSYGYTF; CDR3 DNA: TGTGCCAGCAGACCCGACCCTGTTAGCTATGGCTACACCTTC
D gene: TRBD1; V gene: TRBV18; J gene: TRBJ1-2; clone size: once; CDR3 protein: CASSQSGQRGYTF; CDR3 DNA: TGTGCCAGCTCACAATCGGGACAGCGGGGCTACACCTTC
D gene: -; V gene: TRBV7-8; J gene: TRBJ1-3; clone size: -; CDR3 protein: CASSPWDSGNTIYF; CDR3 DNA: TGTGCCAGCAGCCCCTGGGATTCTGGAAACACCATATATTTT
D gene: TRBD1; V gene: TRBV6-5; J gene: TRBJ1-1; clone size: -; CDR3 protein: CATQTGVGNTEAFF; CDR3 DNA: TGTGCCACCCAAACAGGGGTAGGAAACACTGAAGCTTTCTTT
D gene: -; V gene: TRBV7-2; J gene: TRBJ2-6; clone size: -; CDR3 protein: CASSRYTRRQSRANVLTF; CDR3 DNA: TGTGCCAGCAGCAGGTATACGAGACGACAAAGTCGGGCCAACGTCCTGACTTTC
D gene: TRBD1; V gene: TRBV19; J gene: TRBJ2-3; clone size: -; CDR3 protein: CASSDRGSDTQYF; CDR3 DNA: TGTGCCAGTAGTGACAGGGGTAGCGATACGCAGTATTTT
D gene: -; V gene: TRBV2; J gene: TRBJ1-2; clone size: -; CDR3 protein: CASSISRDGYTF; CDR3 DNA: TGTGCCAGCAGTATCTCACGGGATGGCTACACCTTC
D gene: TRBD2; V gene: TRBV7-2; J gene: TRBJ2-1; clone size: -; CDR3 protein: CASSLGGTSAHNEQFF; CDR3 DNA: TGTGCCAGCAGCTTGGGGGGGACTAGCGCTCACAATGAGCAGTTCTTC
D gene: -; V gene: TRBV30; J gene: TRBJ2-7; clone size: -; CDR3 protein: CAWSRTFYSYEQYF; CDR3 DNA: TGTGCCTGGAGTCGTACTTTCTACTCCTACGAGCAGTACTTC
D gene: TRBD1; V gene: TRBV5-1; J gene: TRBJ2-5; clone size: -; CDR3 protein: CASSKDREGKTQYF; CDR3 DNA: TGCGCCAGCAGCAAGGACAGGGAAGGAAAGACCCAGTACTTC
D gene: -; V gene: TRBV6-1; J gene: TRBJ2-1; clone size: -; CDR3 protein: CASSEGRNEQFF; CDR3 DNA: TGTGCCAGCAGTGAAGGCCGTAATGAGCAGTTCTTC
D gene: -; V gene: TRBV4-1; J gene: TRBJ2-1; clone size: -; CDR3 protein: CASSQVTGRKWAYNEQFF; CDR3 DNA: TGCGCCAGCAGCCAAGTGACTGGCCGGAAGTGGGCCTACAATGAGCAGTTCTTC
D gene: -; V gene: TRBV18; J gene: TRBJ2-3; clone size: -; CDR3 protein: CASSQGLAGTDTQYF; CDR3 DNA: TGTGCCAGCTCACAAGGACTGGCGGGCACAGATACGCAGTATTTT
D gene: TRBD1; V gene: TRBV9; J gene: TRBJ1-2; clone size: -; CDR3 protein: CASRQGARGYTF; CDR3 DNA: TGTGCCAGCAGACAGGGGGCGAGGGGCTACACCTTC
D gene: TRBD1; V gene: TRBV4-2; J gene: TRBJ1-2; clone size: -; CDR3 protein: CASSQGRGLGYGYTF; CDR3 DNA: TGTGCCAGCAGCCAAGGGAGGGGGCTAGGCTATGGCTACACCTTC
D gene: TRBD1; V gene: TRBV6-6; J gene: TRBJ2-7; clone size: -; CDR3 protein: CASSPGTEGEQYF; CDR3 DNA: TGTGCCAGCAGCCCCGGGACAGAGGGGGAGCAGTACTTC
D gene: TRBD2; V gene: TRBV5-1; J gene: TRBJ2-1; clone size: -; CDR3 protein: CASSLASGSSNEQFF; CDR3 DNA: TGCGCCAGCAGCTTGGCTAGCGGGAGCTCCAATGAGCAGTTCTTC
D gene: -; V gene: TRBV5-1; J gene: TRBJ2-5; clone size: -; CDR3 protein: CASSSATRRGTQYF; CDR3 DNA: TGCGCCAGCAGCTCGGCGACCCGCCGTGGGACCCAGTACTTC
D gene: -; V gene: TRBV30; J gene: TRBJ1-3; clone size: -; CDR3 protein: CAWSRQVNTIYF; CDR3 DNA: TGTGCCTGGAGTCGGCAGGTCAACACCATATATTTT
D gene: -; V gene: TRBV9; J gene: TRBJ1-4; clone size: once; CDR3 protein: CASSARTANEKLFF; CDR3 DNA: TGTGCCAGCAGTGCTCGGACAGCTAATGAAAAACTGTTTTTT
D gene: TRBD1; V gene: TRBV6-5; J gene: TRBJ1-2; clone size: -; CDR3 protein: CASSSKDRDYGYTF; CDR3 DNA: TGTGCCAGCAGTTCCAAAGACAGGGACTATGGCTACACCTTC
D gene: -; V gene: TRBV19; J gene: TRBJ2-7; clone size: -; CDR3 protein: CASSIVPGYEQYF; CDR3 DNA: TGTGCCAGTAGTATAGTCCCGGGGTACGAGCAGTACTTC
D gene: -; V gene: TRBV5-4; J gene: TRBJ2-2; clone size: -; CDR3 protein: CASIEQPFNTGELFF; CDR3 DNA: TGTGCCAGCATAGAACAACCCTTTAACACCGGGGAGCTGTTTTTT
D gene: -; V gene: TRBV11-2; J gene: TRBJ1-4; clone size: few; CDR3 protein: CASSLWTEGEKLFF; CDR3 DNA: TGTGCCAGCAGCCTATGGACAGAGGGGGAAAAACTGTTTTTT
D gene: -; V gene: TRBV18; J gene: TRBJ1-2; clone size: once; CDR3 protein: CASSPPAGTNYGYTF; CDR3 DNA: TGTGCCAGCTCACCACCGGCAGGTACTAACTATGGCTACACCTTC
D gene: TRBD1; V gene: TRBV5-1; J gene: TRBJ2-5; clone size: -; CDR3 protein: CASSWTGGETQYF; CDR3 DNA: TGCGCCAGCAGCTGGACAGGGGGAGAGACCCAGTACTTC
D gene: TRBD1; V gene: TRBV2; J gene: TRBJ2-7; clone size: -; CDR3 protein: CASRDRDNPRAGREQYF; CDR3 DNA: TGTGCCAGCAGGGACAGGGATAACCCGAGGGCGGGGAGGGAGCAGTACTTC
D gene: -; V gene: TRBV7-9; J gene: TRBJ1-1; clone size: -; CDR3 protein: CASSPLLGTNTEAFF; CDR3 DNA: TGTGCCAGCAGCCCCCTCTTAGGGACGAACACTGAAGCTTTCTTT
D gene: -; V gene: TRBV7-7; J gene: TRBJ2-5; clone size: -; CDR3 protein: CASSPRREEETQYF; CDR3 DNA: TGTGCCAGCAGCCCGCGGCGGGAAGAAGAGACCCAGTACTTC
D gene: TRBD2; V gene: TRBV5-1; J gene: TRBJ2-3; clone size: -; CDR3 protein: CASSGSGRDGDTQYF; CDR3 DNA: TGCGCCAGCAGCGGTAGCGGGAGGGATGGGGATACGCAGTATTTT
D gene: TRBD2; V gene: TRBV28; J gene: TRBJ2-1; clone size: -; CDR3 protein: CASSPSLGGSSYNEQFF; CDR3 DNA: TGTGCCAGCAGTCCATCACTCGGCGGGAGCTCCTACAATGAGCAGTTCTTC
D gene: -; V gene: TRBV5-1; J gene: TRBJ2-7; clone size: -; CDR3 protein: CASRELYEQYF; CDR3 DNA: TGCGCCAGCCGGGAACTCTACGAGCAGTACTTC
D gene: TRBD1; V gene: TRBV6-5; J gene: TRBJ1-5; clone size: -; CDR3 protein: CASRTRQGFQPQHF; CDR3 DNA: TGTGCCAGCAGGACAAGACAGGGTTTTCAGCCCCAGCATTTT
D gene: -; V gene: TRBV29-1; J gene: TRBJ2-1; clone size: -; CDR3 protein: CSVEQATSYNEQFF; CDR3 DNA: TGCAGCGTTGAACAGGCGACTTCCTACAATGAGCAGTTCTTC
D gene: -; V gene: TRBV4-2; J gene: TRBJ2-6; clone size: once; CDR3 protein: CASSPPGIFAGANVLTF; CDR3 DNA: TGTGCCAGCAGCCCTCCAGGGATCTTTGCTGGGGCCAACGTCCTGACTTTC
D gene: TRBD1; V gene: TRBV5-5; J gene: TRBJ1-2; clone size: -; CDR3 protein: CASSLDWTGGGTNYGYTF; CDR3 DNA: TGTGCCAGCAGCTTGGACTGGACAGGTGGTGGTACTAACTATGGCTACACCTTC
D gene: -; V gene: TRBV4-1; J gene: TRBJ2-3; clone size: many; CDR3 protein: CASSDPAATDTQYF; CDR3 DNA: TGCGCCAGCAGCGACCCGGCCGCCACAGATACGCAGTATTTT
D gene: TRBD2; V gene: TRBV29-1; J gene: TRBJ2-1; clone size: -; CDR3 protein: CSVEVQAGGVRTEQFF; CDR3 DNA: TGCAGCGTTGAAGTTCAGGCGGGAGGGGTTCGTACTGAGCAGTTCTTC
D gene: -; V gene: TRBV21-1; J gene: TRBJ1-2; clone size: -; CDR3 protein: CASSKALPRGSNYGYTF; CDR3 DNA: TGTGCCAGCAGCAAAGCGCTTCCTAGGGGATCTAACTATGGCTACACCTTC
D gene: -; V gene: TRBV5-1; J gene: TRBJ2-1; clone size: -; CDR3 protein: CASSLSGQDNEQFF; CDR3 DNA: TGCGCCAGCAGCTTGTCGGGACAAGACAATGAGCAGTTCTTC
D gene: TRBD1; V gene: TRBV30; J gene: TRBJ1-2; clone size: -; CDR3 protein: CAWRGDRGRGREGYTF; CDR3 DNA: TGTGCCTGGAGAGGGGACAGGGGGAGAGGGAGAGAAGGCTACACCTTC
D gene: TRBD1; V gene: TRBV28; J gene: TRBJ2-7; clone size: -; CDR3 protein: CASSSRTGGTYEQYF; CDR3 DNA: TGTGCCAGCAGCTCCCGGACAGGGGGCACCTACGAGCAGTACTTC